The 7 T cell receptor beta chains in this list originate from one sample, sequenced in a study of blood T cell repertoires in COVID-19. Assay used: immunoSEQ multiplex PCR; TCRdb lists only in-frame clones, some missing. The sample records 170,000 or so clones, about 86% being singletons. Source material: peripheral blood. These receptors originate from a man aged 50 or older with active or convalescent COVID-19.

This clone was recorded only once. The chain joins TRBV25-1 to TRBJ1-2, with TRBD1 matching 9 bases. Germline V CDR1 and CDR2: MGHDK, SYGVNS. The V and J ends lost 0 bases and 7 bases, in that order; junction bases with no gene match: 9. There are 16 residues in the CDR3. The CDR3 is CASSEYFGTDRGGYTF. The CDR3 DNA follows: TGTGCCAGCAGTGAATATTTCGGGACGGACAGGGGTGGCTACACCTTC.

This clone showed up just once. This chain uses TRBV29-1 with TRBJ2-7; D is undetermined. The CDR3 contains 11 residues. CDR1 is SQVTM and CDR2 is ANQGSEA in the germline V gene. Trimming removed 5 bases from V and 0 bases from J, with 5 bases in between. CDR3 region: CSVSSSYEQYF. DNA for the CDR3: TGCAGCGTTTCCAGCTCCTACGAGCAGTACTTC.

There are a few counts of this clone. The genes are TRBV3-1 (or the pseudogene TRBV3-2) and TRBJ1-1, with a weak D call TRBD1 (5 bases). Germline CDR1 is LGHDT and CDR2 is YNNKEL (reference sequence). The CDR3 covers 14 residues. Trimming shortened V by 2 bases and J by 10 bases, and 17 bases separated the two germline ends. CDR3 sequence (DNA): TGTGCCAGCAGCCAACAGGGAAGGGCGGGGGGAGCTTTCTTT. Translating it yields CASSQQGRAGGAFF.

This chain connects TRBV7-9 to TRBJ2-3, with a weak D call TRBD1 (6 bases). Germline V lookup: CDR1 SEHNR, CDR2 FQNEAQ (reference sequence). Trimming cost V 5 bases and J 2 bases, with 20 bases left between them. The CDR3 is made up of 17 amino acids. The CDR3 DNA reads TGTGCCAGCAGCCCCCTATTCACAGGGACGATCACAGATACGCAGTATTTT. Protein: CASSPLFTGTITDTQYF.

The V and J genes are TRBV11-2 and TRBJ2-4, with 7 bases matching TRBD1. Germline V gene lookup returns CDR1 SGHAT and CDR2 FQNNGV. The junction had 11 bases not matched to a gene; V was cut back by 5 bases and J by 4 bases. CDR3 length: 16 residues. CDR3 DNA sequence: TGTGCCAGCAGCCTCGTCCCGGACAGGATTAAAAACATTCAGTACTTC. It translates to CASSLVPDRIKNIQYF.

This chain uses TRBV4-1 with TRBJ2-4, with D unclear. The germline V gene has CDR1 MGHRA and CDR2 YSYEKL. Trimming took off 3 bases at V and 10 bases at J, with 10 bases between the two ends. The CDR3 consists of 12 residues. This CDR3 is CASSHGSGIQYF. Here the CDR3 DNA reads TGCGCCAGCAGCCACGGGTCTGGAATTCAGTACTTC.

The rearrangement links TRBV19 to TRBJ1-3; weak D call: TRBD1 (5 bases). Germline V CDR1 and CDR2: LNHDA, SQIVND (reference sequence). V dropped 10 bases and J dropped 0 bases, with 10 bases sitting between them. This CDR3 is 13 amino acids long. This CDR3 is CATRTSSGNTIYF. The CDR3 region has the DNA TGTGCCACCAGGACAAGCTCTGGAAACACCATATATTTT. The variable domain in full, with the rest retrieved from reference TRBV19 and TRBJ1-3, is DGGITQSPKYLFRKEGQNVTLSCEQNLNHDAMYWYRQDPGQGLRLIYYSQIVNDFQKGDIAEGYSVSREKKESFPLTVTSAQKNPTAFYLCATRTSSGNTIYFGEGSWLTVV.